The sequence of this T cell receptor (beta chain) was determined in a study of cytomegalovirus exposure and HLA in healthy donors. Study-wide points: The study put under 200 TCR beta chains on its list as cytomegalovirus-associated. Three chains tied to CMV proved CMV antigen-specific in vitro. For most TCR sequences rarity was the rule, although some public TCRs occurred in many donors.

Only in-frame clones appear in the TCRdb table, and some are missing; sequencing was by immunoSEQ multiplex PCR. This table has 200,000 or so clones, about four fifths appearing once. Germline CDR1 LNHDA, CDR2 SQIVND (reference sequence). The V end was cut by 7 bases, the J end by 8 bases, with 15 bases between. The CDR3 has 13 amino acids. On this clone itself: The antigen is undetermined.

The gene calls are TRBV19 and TRBJ2-1; D is unclear. The sequenced sample was PBMCs. The receptor comes from a man between 18 and 29 years old in good health and CMV-seropositive. CDR3 region: CASTPASPYEQFF. CDR3 bases: TGTGCCAGTACCCCCGCTAGTCCGTATGAGCAGTTCTTC.